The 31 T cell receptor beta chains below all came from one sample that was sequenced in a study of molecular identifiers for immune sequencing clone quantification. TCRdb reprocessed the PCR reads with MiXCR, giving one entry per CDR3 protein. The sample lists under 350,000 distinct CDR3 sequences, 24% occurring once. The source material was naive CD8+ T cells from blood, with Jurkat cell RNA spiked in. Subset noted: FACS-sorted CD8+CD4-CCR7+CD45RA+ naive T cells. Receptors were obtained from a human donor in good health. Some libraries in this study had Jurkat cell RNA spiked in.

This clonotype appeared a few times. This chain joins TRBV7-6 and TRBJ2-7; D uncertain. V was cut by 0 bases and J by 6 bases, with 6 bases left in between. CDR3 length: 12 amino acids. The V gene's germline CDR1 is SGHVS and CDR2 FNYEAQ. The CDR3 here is CASSLAPAEQYF. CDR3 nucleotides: TGTGCCAGCAGCTTAGCGCCCGCCGAGCAGTACTTC.

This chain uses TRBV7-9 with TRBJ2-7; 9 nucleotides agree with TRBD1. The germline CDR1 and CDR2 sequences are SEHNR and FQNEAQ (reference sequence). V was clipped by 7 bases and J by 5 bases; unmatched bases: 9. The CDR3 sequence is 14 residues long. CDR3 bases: TGTGCCAGCACAGGTAGCGGACAGGGGCACGAGCAGTACTTC. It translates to CASTGSGQGHEQYF.

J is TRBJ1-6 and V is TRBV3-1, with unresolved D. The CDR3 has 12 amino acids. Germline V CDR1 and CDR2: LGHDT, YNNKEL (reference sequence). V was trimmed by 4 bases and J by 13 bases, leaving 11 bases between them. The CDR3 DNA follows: TGTGCCAGCAGCCTCGACCGACCGCCCCTCCACTTT. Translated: CASSLDRPPLHF.

The CDR3 DNA follows: TGCGCCAGCAGCCAAGATCGAACAGGGGGCCGGAATGAGCAGTTCTTC. Amino acids: CASSQDRTGGRNEQFF. The rearrangement links TRBV4-3 to TRBJ2-1; 9 bases agree with TRBD1. The CDR3 is made up of 16 amino acids. V lost 0 bases, J lost 7 bases, and 7 bases stayed unmatched. Looked up from germline, CDR1 is LGHNA and CDR2 is YSLEER.

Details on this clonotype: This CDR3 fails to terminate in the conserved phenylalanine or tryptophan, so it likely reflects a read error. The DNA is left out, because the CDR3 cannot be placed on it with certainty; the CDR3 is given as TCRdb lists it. CDR3 sequence reads: CASSEATGGDWNTEALL. The chain couples TRBV2 to TRBJ1-1; the table's D call, TRBD1, was not checked against the DNA. The germline gives CDR1 SNHLY, CDR2 FYNNEI. Inclusive of both ends, the CDR3 amounts to 17 amino acids.

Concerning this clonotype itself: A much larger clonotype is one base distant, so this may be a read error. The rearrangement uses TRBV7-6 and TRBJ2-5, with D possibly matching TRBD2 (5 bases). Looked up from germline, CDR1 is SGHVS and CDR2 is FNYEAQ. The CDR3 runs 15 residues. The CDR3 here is CASSLGVRTQKTQYF. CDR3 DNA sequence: TGTGCCAGCAGCTTGGGAGTCAGAACCCAAAAGACCCAGTACTTC.

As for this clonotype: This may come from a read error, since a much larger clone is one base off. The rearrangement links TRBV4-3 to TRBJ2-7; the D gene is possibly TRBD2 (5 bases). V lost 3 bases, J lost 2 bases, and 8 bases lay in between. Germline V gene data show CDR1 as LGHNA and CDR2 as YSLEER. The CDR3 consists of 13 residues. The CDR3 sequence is CASSHGVTYEQYF. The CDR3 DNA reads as TGCGCCAGCAGCCACGGGGTGACCTACGAGCAGTACTTC.

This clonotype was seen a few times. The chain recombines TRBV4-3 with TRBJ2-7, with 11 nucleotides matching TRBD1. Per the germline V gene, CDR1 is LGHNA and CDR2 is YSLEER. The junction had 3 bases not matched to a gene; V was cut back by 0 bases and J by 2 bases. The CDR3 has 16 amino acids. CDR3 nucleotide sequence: TGCGCCAGCAGCCAAGATTCGGGACAGGGGGCCTACGAGCAGTACTTC. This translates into CASSQDSGQGAYEQYF.

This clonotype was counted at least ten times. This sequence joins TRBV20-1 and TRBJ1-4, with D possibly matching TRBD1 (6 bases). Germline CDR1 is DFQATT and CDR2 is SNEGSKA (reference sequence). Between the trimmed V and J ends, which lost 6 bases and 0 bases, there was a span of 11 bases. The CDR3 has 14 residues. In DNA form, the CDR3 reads TGCAGTGCCCCACCAGGGGCAACTAATGAAAAACTGTTTTTT. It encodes CSAPPGATNEKLFF.

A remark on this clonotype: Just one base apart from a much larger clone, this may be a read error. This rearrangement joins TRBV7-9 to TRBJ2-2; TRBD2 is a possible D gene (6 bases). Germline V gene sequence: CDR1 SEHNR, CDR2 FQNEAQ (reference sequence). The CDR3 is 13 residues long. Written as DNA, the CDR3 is TGTGCGCGAGGAGGGCCTCCCACCGGGGAGCCGTTTTTT. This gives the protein CARGGPPTGEPFF.

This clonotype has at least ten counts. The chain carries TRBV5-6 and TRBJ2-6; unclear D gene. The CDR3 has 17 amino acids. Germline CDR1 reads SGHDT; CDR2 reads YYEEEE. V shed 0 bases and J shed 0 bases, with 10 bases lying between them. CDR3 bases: TGTGCCAGCAGCTTGGCCGCGACACACTCTGGGGCCAACGTCCTGACTTTC. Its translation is CASSLAATHSGANVLTF.

CDR3 coding DNA: TGTGCCAGCAGTTTATTTGCGGGAGGGTCCTACGAGCAGTACTTC. It specifies CASSLFAGGSYEQYF. The genes are TRBV27 and TRBJ2-7; 9 nucleotides match TRBD2. The CDR3 totals 15 residues. Germline V gene lookup returns CDR1 MNHEY and CDR2 SMNVEV (reference sequence). Unmatched junction bases numbered 2, after V lost 1 base and J lost 1 base.

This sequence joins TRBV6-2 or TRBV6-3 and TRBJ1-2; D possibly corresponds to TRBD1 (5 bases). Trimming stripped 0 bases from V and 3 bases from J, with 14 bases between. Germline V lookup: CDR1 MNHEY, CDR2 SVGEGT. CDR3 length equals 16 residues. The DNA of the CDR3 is TGTGCCAGCAGTTACTCAAGGGACCGCTACCACTATGGCTACACCTTC. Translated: CASSYSRDRYHYGYTF.

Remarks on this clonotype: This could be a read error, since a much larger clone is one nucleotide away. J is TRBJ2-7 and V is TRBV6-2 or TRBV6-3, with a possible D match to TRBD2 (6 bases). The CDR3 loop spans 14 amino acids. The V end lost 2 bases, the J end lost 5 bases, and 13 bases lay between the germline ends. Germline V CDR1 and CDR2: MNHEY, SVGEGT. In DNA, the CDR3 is TGTGCCAGCAGTTACCCGGGGGTTGTCAACGAGCAGTACTTC. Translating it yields CASSYPGVVNEQYF.

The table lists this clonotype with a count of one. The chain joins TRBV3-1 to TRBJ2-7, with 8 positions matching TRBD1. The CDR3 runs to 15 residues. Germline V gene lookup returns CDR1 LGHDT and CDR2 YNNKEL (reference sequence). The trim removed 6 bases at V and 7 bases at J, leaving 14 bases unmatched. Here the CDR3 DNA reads TGTGCCAGCAGTCCCGCCGGGACAGGAAAAGAAGAGCAGTACTTC. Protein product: CASSPAGTGKEEQYF.

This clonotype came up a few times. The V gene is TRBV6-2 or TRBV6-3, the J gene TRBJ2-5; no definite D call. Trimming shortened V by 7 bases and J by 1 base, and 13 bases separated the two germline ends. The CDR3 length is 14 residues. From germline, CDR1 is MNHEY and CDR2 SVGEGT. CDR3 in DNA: TGTGCCAGCACCAAACTTCAGAGCCAAGAGACCCAGTACTTC. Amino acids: CASTKLQSQETQYF.

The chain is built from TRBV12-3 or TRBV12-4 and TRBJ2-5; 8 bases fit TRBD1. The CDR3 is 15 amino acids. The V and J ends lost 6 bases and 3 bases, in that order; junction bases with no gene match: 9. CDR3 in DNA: TGTGCCAGCAGGTTGGACAGGGACGGGGAAGAGACCCAGTACTTC. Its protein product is CASRLDRDGEETQYF.

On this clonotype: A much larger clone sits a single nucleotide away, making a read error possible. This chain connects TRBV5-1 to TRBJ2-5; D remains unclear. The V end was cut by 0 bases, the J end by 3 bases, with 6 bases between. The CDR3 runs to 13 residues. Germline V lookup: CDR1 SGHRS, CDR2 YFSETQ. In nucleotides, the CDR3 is TGCGCCAGCAGCTTGGAGTCTAAAGAGACCCAGTACTTC. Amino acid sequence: CASSLESKETQYF.

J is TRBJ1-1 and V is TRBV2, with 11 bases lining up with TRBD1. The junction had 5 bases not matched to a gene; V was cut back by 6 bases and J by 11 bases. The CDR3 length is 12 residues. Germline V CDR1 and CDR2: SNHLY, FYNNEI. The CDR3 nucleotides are TGTGCCAGCAGAGGACAGGGGGCGATGGCTTTCTTT. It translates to CASRGQGAMAFF.

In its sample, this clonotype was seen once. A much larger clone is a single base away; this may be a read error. The CDR3 DNA follows: TGTGACAGCACCAAACTTGGGACAGAAGCTTTCTTT. This sequence encodes CDSTKLGTEAFF. The genes are TRBV5-6 and TRBJ1-1, with D possibly TRBD1 on 6 matching bases. This CDR3 comprises 12 residues. The germline V gene encodes CDR1 SGHDT and CDR2 YYEEEE.

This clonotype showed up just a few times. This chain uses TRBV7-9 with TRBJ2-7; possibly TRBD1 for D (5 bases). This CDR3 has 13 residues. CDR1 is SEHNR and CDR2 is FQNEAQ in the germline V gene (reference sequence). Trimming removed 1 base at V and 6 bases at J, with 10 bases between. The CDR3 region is CASSLVTGSEQYF. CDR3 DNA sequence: TGTGCCAGCAGCTTAGTCACAGGTTCCGAGCAGTACTTC.

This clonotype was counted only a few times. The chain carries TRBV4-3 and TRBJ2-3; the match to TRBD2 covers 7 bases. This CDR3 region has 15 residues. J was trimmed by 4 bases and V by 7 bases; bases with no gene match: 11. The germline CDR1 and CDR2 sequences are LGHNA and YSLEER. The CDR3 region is CASTPLLGGADTQYF. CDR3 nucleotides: TGCGCCAGCACCCCGTTGCTGGGGGGGGCAGATACGCAGTATTTT.

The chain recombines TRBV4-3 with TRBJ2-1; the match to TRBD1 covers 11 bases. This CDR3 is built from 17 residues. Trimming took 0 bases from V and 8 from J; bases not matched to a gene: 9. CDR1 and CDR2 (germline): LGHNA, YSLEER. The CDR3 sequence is CASSQDARTGGIDEQFF. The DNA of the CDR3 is TGCGCCAGCAGCCAAGACGCCCGGACAGGGGGCATCGATGAGCAGTTCTTC.

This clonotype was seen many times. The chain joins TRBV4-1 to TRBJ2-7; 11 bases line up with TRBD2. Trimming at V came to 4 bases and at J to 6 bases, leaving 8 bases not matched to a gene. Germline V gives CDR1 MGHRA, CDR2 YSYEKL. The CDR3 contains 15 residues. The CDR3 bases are TGCGCCAGCAGCCCCATTGCTAGCGGGGGGATCGAGCAGTACTTC. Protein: CASSPIASGGIEQYF.

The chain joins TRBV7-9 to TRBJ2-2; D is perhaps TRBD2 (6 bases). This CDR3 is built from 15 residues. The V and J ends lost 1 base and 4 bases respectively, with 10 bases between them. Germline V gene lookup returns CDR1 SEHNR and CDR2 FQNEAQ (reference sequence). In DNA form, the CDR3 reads TGTGCCAGCAGCTTAGTGCCCGGGGGCACCGGGGAGCTGTTTTTT. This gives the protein CASSLVPGGTGELFF.

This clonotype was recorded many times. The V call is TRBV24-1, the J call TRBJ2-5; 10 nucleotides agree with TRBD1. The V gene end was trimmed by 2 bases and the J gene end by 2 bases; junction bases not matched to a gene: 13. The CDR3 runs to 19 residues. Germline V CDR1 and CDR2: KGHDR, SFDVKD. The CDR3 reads CATSDSWTGGGTQQETQYF. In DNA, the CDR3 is TGTGCCACCAGTGATTCCTGGACAGGGGGAGGAACTCAACAAGAGACCCAGTACTTC.

Here the CDR3 reads CASNPKGQGAGDTQYF. Written as DNA, the CDR3 is TGTGCCAGCAACCCCAAAGGCCAGGGGGCAGGAGATACGCAGTATTTT. The chain employs TRBV5-3 and TRBJ2-3, with 8 bases matching TRBD1. TRBV5-3 is an ORF; its function is uncertain. This CDR3 contains 16 residues. V gave up 8 bases and J gave up 5 bases; unmatched junction bases: 16.

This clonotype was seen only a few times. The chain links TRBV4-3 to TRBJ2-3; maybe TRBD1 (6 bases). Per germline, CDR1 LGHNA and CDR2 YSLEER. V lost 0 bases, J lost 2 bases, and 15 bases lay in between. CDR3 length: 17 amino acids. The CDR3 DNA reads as TGCGCCAGCAGCCAAGATATATCACAGGGAATCACAGATACGCAGTATTTT. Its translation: CASSQDISQGITDTQYF.

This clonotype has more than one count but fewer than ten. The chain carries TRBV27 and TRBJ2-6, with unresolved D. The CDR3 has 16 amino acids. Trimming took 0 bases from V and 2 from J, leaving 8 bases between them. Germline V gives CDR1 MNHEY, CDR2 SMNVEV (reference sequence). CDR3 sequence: CASSLSGGAGANVLTF. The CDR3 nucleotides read TGTGCCAGCAGTTTATCAGGTGGGGCTGGGGCCAACGTCCTGACTTTC. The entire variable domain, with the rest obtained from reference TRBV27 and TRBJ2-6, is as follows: EAQVTQNPRYLITVTGKKLTVTCSQNMNHEYMSWYRQDPGLGLRQIYYSMNVEVTDKGDVPEGYKVSRKEKRNFPLILESPSPNQTSLYFCASSLSGGAGANVLTFGAGSRLTVL.

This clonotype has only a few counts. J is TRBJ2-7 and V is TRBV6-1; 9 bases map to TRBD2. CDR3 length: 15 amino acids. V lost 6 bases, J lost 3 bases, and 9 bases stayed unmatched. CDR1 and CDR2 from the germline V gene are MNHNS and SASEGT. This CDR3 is CASSYSGSLGYEQYF. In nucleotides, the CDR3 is TGTGCCAGCAGCTATAGCGGGAGCCTTGGCTACGAGCAGTACTTC.

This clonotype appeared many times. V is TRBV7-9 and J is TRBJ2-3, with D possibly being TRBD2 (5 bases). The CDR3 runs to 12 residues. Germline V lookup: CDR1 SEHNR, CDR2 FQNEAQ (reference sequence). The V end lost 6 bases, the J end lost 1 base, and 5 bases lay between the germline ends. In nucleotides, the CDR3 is TGTGCCAGCAGGAGGGGCACAGATACGCAGTATTTT. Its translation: CASRRGTDTQYF.